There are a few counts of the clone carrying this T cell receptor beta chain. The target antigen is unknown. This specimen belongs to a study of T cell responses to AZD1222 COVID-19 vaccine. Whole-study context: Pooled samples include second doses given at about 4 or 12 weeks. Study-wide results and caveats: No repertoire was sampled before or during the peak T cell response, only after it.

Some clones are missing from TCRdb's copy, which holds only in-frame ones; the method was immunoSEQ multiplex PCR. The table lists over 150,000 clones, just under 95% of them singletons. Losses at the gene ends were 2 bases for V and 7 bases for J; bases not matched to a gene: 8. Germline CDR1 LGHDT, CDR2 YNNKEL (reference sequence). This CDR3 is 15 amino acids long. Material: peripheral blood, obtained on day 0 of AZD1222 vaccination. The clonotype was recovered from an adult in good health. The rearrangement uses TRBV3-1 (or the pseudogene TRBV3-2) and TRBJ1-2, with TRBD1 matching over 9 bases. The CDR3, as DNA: TGTGCCAGCAGCCAACACACAGGGGGCGCTCCTGGCTACACCTTC. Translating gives CASSQHTGGAPGYTF.